This TCR beta chain is drawn from a study of T-cell reconstitution after alpha-beta-depleted transplantation in children. About this clonotype itself: No antigen is known for it.

The V gene end was trimmed by 5 bases and the J gene end by 4 bases; junction bases not matched to a gene: 11. Germline CDR1 SGHTA, CDR2 FQGTGA. The CDR3 extends over 16 amino acids. Construction of the TCRbeta library involved unique molecular identifiers. TCRdb ran MiXCR on the PCR reads and lists one entry per CDR3 protein. The sample holds about a million distinct CDR3 sequences, about 26% seen once. General study results and limits: Surviving recipient T cells and thymic progenitors produced the high day-60 TCRbeta diversity seen in some patients. Fresh T-cell production supplied most of the T-cell counts and diversity seen one year after transplant.

The clonotype was recovered from a boy younger than two who had a stem cell transplant for SCID, so the T cells may come from the graft donor. The specimen was PBMCs, mostly from graft donor cells, collected 360 days after TCRalphabeta/CD19-depleted stem cell transplant. This rearrangement joins TRBV7-3 to TRBJ2-1, with 7 bases lining up with TRBD2. CDR3 loop: CASSRTGTTGYNEQFF. For the CDR3, the DNA is TGTGCCAGCAGCCGAACCGGGACTACAGGTTACAATGAGCAGTTCTTC.